This T cell receptor (beta chain) derives from a study of blood T cell repertoires in COVID-19. Study-level background: T cells, B-cell-depleted T cells, or PBMCs provided the cDNA or gDNA that served as material.

In the original workflow: Nucleated cell counts were estimated from reference gene primer amplification. Method: immunoSEQ multiplex PCR; TCRdb's copy keeps in-frame clones and lacks some. D and trimming were read from the DNA, whereas the V and J calls and clone size are those reported in that table. The sample includes approximately 260,000 clones, 89% of them seen just once. Germline assignment: CDR1 SEHNR and CDR2 FQNEAQ (reference sequence). V gave up 5 bases and J gave up 3 bases, with 17 bases separating them. CDR3 length: 15 residues. Sequenced: peripheral blood. The sequence came from a man aged 50 to 60 with acute or convalescent COVID-19. The chain carries TRBV7-9 and TRBJ2-7; possibly TRBD2 for D (6 bases). The CDR3 DNA reads as TGTGCCAGCAGCCCGGGGGTGAATTTAGGCTACGAGCAGTACTTC. Translated: CASSPGVNLGYEQYF. Together with reference TRBV7-9 and TRBJ2-7, the CDR3 gives the full variable domain: DTGVSQNPRHKITKRGQNVTFRCDPISEHNRLYWYRQTLGQGPEFLTYFQNEAQLEKSRLLSDRFSAERPKGSFSTLEIQRTEQGDSAMYLCASSPGVNLGYEQYFGPGTRLTVT.